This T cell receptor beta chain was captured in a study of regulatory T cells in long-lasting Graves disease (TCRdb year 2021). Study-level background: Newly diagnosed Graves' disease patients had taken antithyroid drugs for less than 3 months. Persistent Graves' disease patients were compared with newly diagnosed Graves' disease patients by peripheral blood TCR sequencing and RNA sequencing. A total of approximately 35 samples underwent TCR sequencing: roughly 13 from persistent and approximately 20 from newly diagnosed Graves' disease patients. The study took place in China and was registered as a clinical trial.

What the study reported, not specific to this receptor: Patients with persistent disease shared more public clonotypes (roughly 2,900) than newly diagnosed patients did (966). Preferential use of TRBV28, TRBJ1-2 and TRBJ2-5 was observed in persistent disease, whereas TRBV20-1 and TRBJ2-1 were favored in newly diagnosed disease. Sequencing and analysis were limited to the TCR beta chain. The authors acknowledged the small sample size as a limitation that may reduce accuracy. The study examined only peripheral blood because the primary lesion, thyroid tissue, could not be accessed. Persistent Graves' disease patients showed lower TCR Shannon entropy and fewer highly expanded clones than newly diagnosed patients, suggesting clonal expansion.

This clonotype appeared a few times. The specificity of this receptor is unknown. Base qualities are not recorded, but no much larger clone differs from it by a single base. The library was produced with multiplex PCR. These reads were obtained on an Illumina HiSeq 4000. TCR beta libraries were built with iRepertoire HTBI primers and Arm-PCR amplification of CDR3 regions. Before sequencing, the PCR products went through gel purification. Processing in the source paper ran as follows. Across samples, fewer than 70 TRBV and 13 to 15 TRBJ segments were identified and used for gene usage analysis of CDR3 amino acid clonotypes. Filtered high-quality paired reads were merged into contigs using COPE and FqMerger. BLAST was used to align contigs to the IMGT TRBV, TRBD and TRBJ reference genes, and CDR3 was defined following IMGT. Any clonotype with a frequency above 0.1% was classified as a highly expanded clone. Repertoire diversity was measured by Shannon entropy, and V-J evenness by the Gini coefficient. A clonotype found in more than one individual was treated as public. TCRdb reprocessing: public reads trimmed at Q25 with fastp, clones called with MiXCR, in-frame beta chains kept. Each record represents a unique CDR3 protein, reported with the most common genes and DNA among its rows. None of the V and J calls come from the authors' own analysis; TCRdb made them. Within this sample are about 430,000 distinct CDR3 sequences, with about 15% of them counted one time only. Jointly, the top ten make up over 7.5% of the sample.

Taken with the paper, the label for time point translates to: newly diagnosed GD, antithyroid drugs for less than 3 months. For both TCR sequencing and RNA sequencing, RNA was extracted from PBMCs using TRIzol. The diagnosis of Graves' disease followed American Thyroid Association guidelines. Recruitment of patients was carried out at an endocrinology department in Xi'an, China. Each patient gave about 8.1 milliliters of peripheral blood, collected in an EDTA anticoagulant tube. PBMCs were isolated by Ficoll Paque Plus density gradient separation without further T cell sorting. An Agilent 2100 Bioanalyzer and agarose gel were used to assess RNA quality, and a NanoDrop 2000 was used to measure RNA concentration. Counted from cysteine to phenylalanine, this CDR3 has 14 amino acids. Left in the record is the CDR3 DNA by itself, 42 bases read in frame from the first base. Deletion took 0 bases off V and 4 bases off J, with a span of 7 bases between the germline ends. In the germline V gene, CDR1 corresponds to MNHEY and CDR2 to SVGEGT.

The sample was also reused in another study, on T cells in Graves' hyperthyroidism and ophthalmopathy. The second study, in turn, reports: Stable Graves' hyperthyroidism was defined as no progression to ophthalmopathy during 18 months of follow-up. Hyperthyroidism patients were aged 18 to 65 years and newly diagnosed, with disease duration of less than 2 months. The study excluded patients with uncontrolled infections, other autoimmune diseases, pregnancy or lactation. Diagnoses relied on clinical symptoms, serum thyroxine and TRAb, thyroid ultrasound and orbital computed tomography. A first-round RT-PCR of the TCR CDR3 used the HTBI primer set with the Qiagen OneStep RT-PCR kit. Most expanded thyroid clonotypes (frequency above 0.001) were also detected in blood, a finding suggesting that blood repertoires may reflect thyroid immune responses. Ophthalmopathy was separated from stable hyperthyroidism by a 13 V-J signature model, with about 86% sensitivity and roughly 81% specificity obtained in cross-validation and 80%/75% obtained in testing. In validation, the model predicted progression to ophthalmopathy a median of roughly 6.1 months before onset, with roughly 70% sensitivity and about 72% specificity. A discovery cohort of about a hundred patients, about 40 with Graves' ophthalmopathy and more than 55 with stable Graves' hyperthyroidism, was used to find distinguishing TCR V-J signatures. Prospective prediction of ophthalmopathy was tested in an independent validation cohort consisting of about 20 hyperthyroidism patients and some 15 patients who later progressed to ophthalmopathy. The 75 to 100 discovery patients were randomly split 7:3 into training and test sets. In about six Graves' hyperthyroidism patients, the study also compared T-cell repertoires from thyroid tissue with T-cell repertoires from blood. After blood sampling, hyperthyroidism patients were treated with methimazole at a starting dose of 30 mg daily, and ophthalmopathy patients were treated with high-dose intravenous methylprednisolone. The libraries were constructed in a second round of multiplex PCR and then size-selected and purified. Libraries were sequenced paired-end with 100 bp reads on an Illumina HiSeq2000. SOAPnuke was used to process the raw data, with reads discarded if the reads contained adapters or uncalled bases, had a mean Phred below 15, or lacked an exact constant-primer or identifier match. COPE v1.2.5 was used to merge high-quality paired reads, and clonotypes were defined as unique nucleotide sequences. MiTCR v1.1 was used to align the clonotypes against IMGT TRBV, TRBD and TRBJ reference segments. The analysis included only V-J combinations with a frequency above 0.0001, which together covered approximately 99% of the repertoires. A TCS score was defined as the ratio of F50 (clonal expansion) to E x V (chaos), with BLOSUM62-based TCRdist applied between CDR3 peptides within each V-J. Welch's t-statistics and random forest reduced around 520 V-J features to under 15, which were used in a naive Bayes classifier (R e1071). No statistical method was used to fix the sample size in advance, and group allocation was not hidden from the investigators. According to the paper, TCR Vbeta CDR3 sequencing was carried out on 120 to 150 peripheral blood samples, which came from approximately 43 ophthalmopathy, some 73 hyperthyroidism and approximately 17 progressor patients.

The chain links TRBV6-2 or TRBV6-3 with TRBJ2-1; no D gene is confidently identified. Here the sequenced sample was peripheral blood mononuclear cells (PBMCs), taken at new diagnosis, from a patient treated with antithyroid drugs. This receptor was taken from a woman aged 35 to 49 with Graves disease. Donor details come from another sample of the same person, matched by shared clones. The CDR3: CASSYSQAYNEQFF. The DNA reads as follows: TGTGCCAGCAGTTACTCTCAAGCGTACAATGAGCAGTTCTTC.